The rows below give T cell receptor beta chains drawn from one sample of a study of identical twins. MiXCR, run by TCRdb on the 5' RACE reads, gives a single entry per CDR3 protein. The sample contains around 450,000 distinct CDR3 sequences, about 14% of which appear only once. These same records also appear under a second study, on yellow fever vaccine responses in identical twins.

The specimen was CD4+ T cells sorted from blood. These receptors were collected from a young woman in good health. CDR3s include the opening cysteine and the closing phenylalanine or tryptophan. D genes are given only for firm matches. Only part of the rows carry a size: once, few, many, or a class if the clone is expanded.

v_gene: TRBV6-5
j_gene: TRBJ2-7
d_gene: TRBD2
abundance: few
CDR3aa: CASSYKPTGGSEQYF
CDR3nt: TGTGCCAGCAGTTACAAGCCGACGGGCGGGAGTGAGCAGTACTTC

v_gene: TRBV29-1
j_gene: TRBJ2-5
d_gene: .
abundance: few
CDR3aa: CSVVRGAETQYF
CDR3nt: TGCAGCGTTGTTCGAGGGGCCGAGACCCAGTACTTC

v_gene: TRBV11-1
j_gene: TRBJ2-5
d_gene: .
abundance: .
CDR3aa: CASSSGLQGTQYF
CDR3nt: TGTGCCAGCAGCTCTGGACTACAAGGGACCCAGTACTTC

v_gene: TRBV6-5
j_gene: TRBJ1-2
d_gene: .
abundance: .
CDR3aa: CASSYGVPRNYGYTF
CDR3nt: TGTGCCAGCAGTTATGGGGTTCCCAGGAACTATGGCTACACCTTC

v_gene: TRBV12-3/TRBV12-4
j_gene: TRBJ2-5
d_gene: TRBD2
abundance: .
CDR3aa: CASSPRAGVLGTQYF
CDR3nt: TGTGCCAGCAGTCCTAGGGCGGGGGTGCTTGGGACCCAGTACTTC

v_gene: TRBV29-1
j_gene: TRBJ2-7
d_gene: TRBD2
abundance: .
CDR3aa: CSAIPSSGSIYEQYF
CDR3nt: TGCAGCGCTATACCATCTAGCGGGAGTATCTACGAGCAGTACTTC

v_gene: TRBV7-3
j_gene: TRBJ2-3
d_gene: TRBD1
abundance: .
CDR3aa: CASSQRTGGTDTQYF
CDR3nt: TGTGCCAGCAGCCAACGGACAGGAGGCACAGATACGCAGTATTTT

v_gene: TRBV5-1
j_gene: TRBJ2-7
d_gene: TRBD2
abundance: few
CDR3aa: CASSWGLDSYEQYF
CDR3nt: TGCGCCAGCAGCTGGGGACTAGATTCCTACGAGCAGTACTTC

v_gene: TRBV6-2/TRBV6-3
j_gene: TRBJ2-4
d_gene: .
abundance: .
CDR3aa: CASSYSKGSAKNIQYF
CDR3nt: TGTGCCAGCAGTTACTCGAAGGGATCAGCCAAAAACATTCAGTACTTC

v_gene: TRBV10-3
j_gene: TRBJ2-7
d_gene: TRBD2
abundance: .
CDR3aa: CAISAGLADYEQYF
CDR3nt: TGTGCCATCAGTGCCGGACTAGCGGACTACGAGCAGTACTTC

v_gene: TRBV28
j_gene: TRBJ1-5
d_gene: TRBD1
abundance: .
CDR3aa: CASSPTSQGISNQPQHF
CDR3nt: TGTGCCAGCAGTCCCACCTCACAGGGGATTAGCAATCAGCCCCAGCATTTT

v_gene: TRBV29-1
j_gene: TRBJ2-1
d_gene: TRBD2
abundance: few
CDR3aa: CSVTGGLGDVNEQFF
CDR3nt: TGCAGCGTCACGGGTGGACTAGGGGACGTCAATGAGCAGTTCTTC

v_gene: TRBV15
j_gene: TRBJ2-1
d_gene: .
abundance: few
CDR3aa: CATSRESSSNEQFF
CDR3nt: TGTGCCACCAGCAGAGAGTCCTCCAGCAATGAGCAGTTCTTC

v_gene: TRBV29-1
j_gene: TRBJ2-5
d_gene: TRBD2
abundance: .
CDR3aa: CSVEGLVVETQYF
CDR3nt: TGCAGCGTTGAGGGACTAGTTGTAGAGACCCAGTACTTC

v_gene: TRBV11-2
j_gene: TRBJ2-1
d_gene: TRBD1
abundance: .
CDR3aa: CASSFVGQPYNEQFF
CDR3nt: TGTGCCAGCAGCTTCGTGGGACAGCCCTACAATGAGCAGTTCTTC

v_gene: TRBV6-2/TRBV6-3
j_gene: TRBJ2-3
d_gene: .
abundance: few
CDR3aa: CASSYATAGPIKTTDTQYF
CDR3nt: TGTGCCAGCAGTTACGCCACCGCCGGGCCAATTAAAACCACAGATACGCAGTATTTT